This note documents a single TCR beta chain sequence. Sequencing was performed with immunoSEQ multiplex PCR; in TCRdb, only in-frame clones are kept and a portion is missing. The sample lists 110,000 to 150,000 clones; 91% were seen once. The sample is drawn from a study of control samples from healthy donors and cancer patients. The germline CDR1 and CDR2 sequences are SEHNR and FQNEAQ (reference sequence). This CDR3 has 13 residues. V was trimmed by 3 bases and J by 1 base, leaving 6 bases between them. The sequence was collected from a man aged 18 to 30 in good health. Sequences were obtained from blood. The V and J genes are TRBV7-9 and TRBJ1-1; D gene ambiguous. CDR3 protein: CASSFEGNTEAFF. Written as DNA, the CDR3 is TGTGCCAGCAGCTTTGAGGGGAACACTGAAGCTTTCTTT.